This T cell receptor beta chain was obtained from a study of liver allograft versus peripheral blood T cells. About the study: A comparison was made between T cell receptor repertoires in transplanted livers and those in recipients' peripheral blood. Study-wide results and caveats: Intragraft T cell receptor repertoires of liver allografts were reportedly distinct from those in peripheral blood.

In this sample, this clonotype turned up a few times. Its target is not known. TCRdb itself ran the reads through MiXCR, one entry per CDR3 protein. The table records approximately 13,000 distinct CDR3 sequences, 20% to 25% of them present only once. The germline gives CDR1 SGHTA, CDR2 FQGNSA. The CDR3 sequence is 13 residues long. V lost 3 bases and J lost 7; bases outside the gene matches: 3. The origin of this receptor is a human patient who had a liver transplant. The graft donor may be the source of some T cells. The rearrangement uses TRBV7-2 and TRBJ1-2, with 9 bases lining up with TRBD1. The CDR3 sequence is CASSLGQGAGYTF. The CDR3 bases are TGTGCCAGCAGCTTGGGACAGGGTGCTGGCTACACCTTC. The full variable domain, rest sourced from reference TRBV7-2 and TRBJ1-2, is GAGVSQSPSNKVTEKGKDVELRCDPISGHTALYWYRQSLGQGLEFLIYFQGNSAPDKSGLPSDRFSAERTGGSVSTLTIQRTQQEDSAVYLCASSLGQGAGYTFGSGTRLTVV.